The clone carrying this T cell receptor (beta chain) appeared once. Produced via immunoSEQ multiplex PCR; TCRdb's table is partial and in-frame only. Seen here are 60,000 to 70,000 clones, almost 85% observed once, and the top ten hold roughly 24%. This entry is derived from a study of blood T cell repertoires in COVID-19. The CDR3 is 13 residues long. CDR1 and CDR2 (germline): MRHNA, SNTAGT. V was clipped by 5 bases and J by 4 bases, with 11 bases between them. The chain joins TRBV6-4 to TRBJ2-5; D is unclear. The sequenced material came from peripheral blood. The sequence derives from a man aged 45-60 years with acute or convalescent COVID-19. The CDR3 coding sequence is TGTGCCAGCAGTCTGATGTCCGGAGAGACCCAGTACTTC. It yields the protein CASSLMSGETQYF.